The T cell receptor (beta chain) described here comes from a study of shared clonotypes between healthy human individuals. As for the study in general: Ranging from 18 to 49 in age, donors were two women and three men.

Produced via immunoSEQ multiplex PCR; TCRdb's table is partial and in-frame only. In the table there are around 580,000 clones, 98% of which are singletons. Whole-study results and caveats: Naive subsets typically showed greater estimated richness than memory subsets. Shared clonotypes: about 4.6% naive CD4, roughly 3.5% naive CD8, about 2.2% memory CD4, 0.4% to 0.5% memory CD8. Sequencing depth was expected to affect clonotype sharing among donors.

Per germline, CDR1 SQVTM and CDR2 ANQGSEA. The V gene lost 4 bases and the J gene lost 5 bases, with 16 bases spanning the gap. The CDR3 runs to 14 residues. CD45RO-negative cells were positively selected for CCR7, leaving out terminally differentiated effector memory CD45RA+ cells. Comments on this clone: Its antigen is currently unknown.

The J gene is TRBJ2-3, the V gene TRBV29-1; D is undetermined. This TCR was recovered from a man aged 30 to 45 in good health. Sequenced input: naive CD8+ T cells sorted from blood. For the CDR3, the DNA is TGCAGCGTTGGGGCAGTAATGGGTCGAGATACGCAGTATTTT. This codes for CSVGAVMGRDTQYF.